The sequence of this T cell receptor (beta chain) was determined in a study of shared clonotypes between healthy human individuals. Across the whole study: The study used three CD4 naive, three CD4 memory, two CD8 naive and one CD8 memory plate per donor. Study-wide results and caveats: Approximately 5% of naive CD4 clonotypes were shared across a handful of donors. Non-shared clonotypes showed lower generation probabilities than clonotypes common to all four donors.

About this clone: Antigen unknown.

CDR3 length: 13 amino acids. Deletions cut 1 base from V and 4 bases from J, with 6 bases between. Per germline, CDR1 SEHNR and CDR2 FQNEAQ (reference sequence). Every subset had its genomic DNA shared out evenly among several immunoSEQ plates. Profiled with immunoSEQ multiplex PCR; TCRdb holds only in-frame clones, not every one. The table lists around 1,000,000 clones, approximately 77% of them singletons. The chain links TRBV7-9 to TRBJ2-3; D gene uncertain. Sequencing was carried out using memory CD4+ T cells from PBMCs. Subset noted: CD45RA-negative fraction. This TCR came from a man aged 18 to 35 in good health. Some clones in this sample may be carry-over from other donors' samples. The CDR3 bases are TGTGCCAGCAGCTTAGGTGAGGCAGATACGCAGTATTTT. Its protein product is CASSLGEADTQYF.